This is a list of T cell receptor beta chains from one sample in a study of blood T cell repertoires in COVID-19. Assay: immunoSEQ multiplex PCR; the TCRdb copy retains only in-frame clones and omits some. The sample yields about 260,000 clones, 85% to 90% seen once. The sequenced material came from PBMCs or T cells enriched from blood (not recorded which). These receptors were collected from a man aged 50 to 60 who had been exposed to COVID-19. Each CDR3 is given with its conserved first and last residue. The D gene is left open where the match is weak. For some rows the clone size is stated as once, few or many, or as a class when expanded; others skip it.

size | J | D | V | DNA | CDR3
NA | TRBJ2-5 | NA | TRBV7-9 | TGTGCCAGCAGCTTAGTAGGAGGGCTGGAGACCCAGTACTTC | CASSLVGGLETQYF
NA | TRBJ2-5 | NA | TRBV11-3 | TGTGCCAGCGGAGGGGGCGCGTCAGAGACCCAGTACTTC | CASGGGASETQYF
few | TRBJ1-6 | NA | TRBV28 | TGTGCCAGCAGATCGGGGTACCGAGCACCCCTCCACTTT | CASRSGYRAPLHF
NA | TRBJ1-1 | TRBD1 | TRBV30 | TGTGCCTTCAGAGGGGACAGGGGGCAGGCTTTCTTT | CAFRGDRGQAFF
NA | TRBJ2-1 | NA | TRBV9 | TGTGCCAGCAGCGTAGATGGTCGGCGGGCTGCCTACAATGAGCAGTTCTTC | CASSVDGRRAAYNEQFF
NA | TRBJ2-2 | TRBD2 | TRBV28 | TGTGCCAGCAGTCCTGGCACTAGCGCCACCGGGGAGCTGTTTTTT | CASSPGTSATGELFF
NA | TRBJ1-1 | TRBD1 | TRBV5-4 | TGTGCCAGCAGCTCGACCGGGACAGGGGACACTGAAGCTTTCTTT | CASSSTGTGDTEAFF
NA | TRBJ1-6 | NA | TRBV5-1 | TGCGCCAGCAGCTTGACAGGGTTGGGGTCACCCCTCCACTTT | CASSLTGLGSPLHF
NA | TRBJ2-1 | TRBD1 | TRBV6-6 | TGTGCCAGCAGTCCCTTTCCAGGGGGTCTTGACAATGAGCAGTTCTTC | CASSPFPGGLDNEQFF
NA | TRBJ1-1 | NA | TRBV12-2 | TGTGCAAGTCGCTCAGCTATGCGGATGAACACTGAAGCTTTCTTT | CASRSAMRMNTEAFF
NA | TRBJ1-3 | NA | TRBV7-9 | TGTGCCAGCAGCTACAGGGTCTCTGGAAACACCATATATTTT | CASSYRVSGNTIYF
once | TRBJ1-6 | TRBD1 | TRBV18 | TGTGCCAGCTCACAACAACAGGGGGTAAATTCACCCCTCCACTTT | CASSQQQGVNSPLHF
NA | TRBJ1-2 | NA | TRBV6-1 | TGTGCCAGCAGTGAACTTAGACTGAGGTATGGCTACACCTTC | CASSELRLRYGYTF
NA | TRBJ1-2 | TRBD1 | TRBV18 | TGTGCCAGCTCACCACTAGTCGGGACAGGGGGCGGCGGCTACACCTTC | CASSPLVGTGGGGYTF
NA | TRBJ2-2 | TRBD2 | TRBV7-9 | TGTGCCAGCAGCTCAGGACTAGCGGGAGGGCCTCCCACCGGGGAGCTGTTTTTT | CASSSGLAGGPPTGELFF
NA | TRBJ1-4 | TRBD1 | TRBV4-1 | TGCGCCAGCAGCCAACAGGGGGCCTTCACTAATGAAAAACTGTTTTTT | CASSQQGAFTNEKLFF
NA | TRBJ2-1 | TRBD2 | TRBV19 | TGTGCCAGTAGTTGGACTAGCGACCTTCCCTACAATGAGCAGTTCTTC | CASSWTSDLPYNEQFF
NA | TRBJ1-6 | TRBD1 | TRBV9 | TGTGCCAGCAGCCCAGACGTAGTTTCCGGGACAGATAATTCACCCCTCCACTTT | CASSPDVVSGTDNSPLHF
NA | TRBJ2-2 | TRBD1 | TRBV25-1 | TGTGCCAGCAGTGAATTGGGGGACAGAAACACCGGGGAGCTGTTTTTT | CASSELGDRNTGELFF
NA | TRBJ2-7 | NA | TRBV7-9 | TGTGCCAGCAGCCTCCTTGGAGGCGAGCAGTACTTC | CASSLLGGEQYF
NA | TRBJ2-3 | NA | TRBV3-1/TRBV3-2 | TGTGCCAGCAGCCATAGGCAGGGAAAAGATACGCAGTATTTT | CASSHRQGKDTQYF
NA | TRBJ1-1 | NA | TRBV10-2 | TGCGCCAGCAGTGAACGGGGTGAAGCTTTCTTT | CASSERGEAFF
NA | TRBJ2-1 | NA | TRBV6-2/TRBV6-3 | TGTGCCAGCAGTCGGGGGTCCAATGAGCAGTTCTTC | CASSRGSNEQFF
NA | TRBJ1-2 | NA | TRBV19 | TGTGCCAGTAGTGTGGCAGGCTTATATGGCTACACCTTC | CASSVAGLYGYTF
once | TRBJ1-3 | NA | TRBV9 | TGTGCCAGCAGCGTCGGGGGGCTCGGAAACACCATATATTTT | CASSVGGLGNTIYF
NA | TRBJ2-1 | NA | TRBV10-2 | TGCGCCAGCAGTCCGGGACTTTCCATTTACAATGAGCAGTTCTTC | CASSPGLSIYNEQFF
NA | TRBJ2-1 | TRBD2 | TRBV28 | TGTGCCAGCAGTTTTCCGGCTAGCGGGACGAACTCCTACAATGAGCAGTTCTTC | CASSFPASGTNSYNEQFF
NA | TRBJ1-6 | TRBD1 | TRBV2 | TGTGCCAGCAGTGTGGTCCCGCAGGGGGTAACGGCGGATAATTCACCCCTCCACTTT | CASSVVPQGVTADNSPLHF
NA | TRBJ2-1 | TRBD2 | TRBV9 | TGTGCCAGCAGCGCGACTAGCGGAACATACAATGAGCAGTTCTTC | CASSATSGTYNEQFF
once | TRBJ1-6 | NA | TRBV5-5 | TGTGCCGTACAGAGCTCCTATAATTCACCCCTCCACTTT | CAVQSSYNSPLHF
NA | TRBJ1-2 | TRBD1 | TRBV28 | TGTGCCAGCAGTTATACACAGGGGGCAGCTGGCTACACCTTC | CASSYTQGAAGYTF
NA | TRBJ2-5 | NA | TRBV18 | TGTGCCAGCTCACGACTACTGGAATTCGAAGAGACCCAGTACTTC | CASSRLLEFEETQYF
NA | TRBJ2-5 | NA | TRBV5-1 | TGCGCCAGCAGCTTGCCCGGAGATGGCAGCGCCCAAGAGACCCAGTACTTC | CASSLPGDGSAQETQYF
NA | TRBJ2-3 | TRBD1 | TRBV29-1 | TGCAGCGCTGGGACAGGGTCAGATACGCAGTATTTT | CSAGTGSDTQYF
few | TRBJ1-3 | TRBD1 | TRBV19 | TGTGCCAGTAGGACAGGGGCTGGAAACACCATATATTTT | CASRTGAGNTIYF
NA | TRBJ1-5 | NA | TRBV27 | TGTGCCAGCAGTCCCCCAGATAGCAATCAGCCCCAGCATTTT | CASSPPDSNQPQHF
NA | TRBJ1-5 | NA | TRBV11-2 | TGTGCCAGCAGCTTAGGGGGCCAGCCCCAGCATTTT | CASSLGGQPQHF
NA | TRBJ1-2 | TRBD1 | TRBV9 | TGTGCCAGCAGCGTCGAGACAGGGATCGTCTATGGCTACACCTTC | CASSVETGIVYGYTF
NA | TRBJ2-5 | NA | TRBV5-1 | TGCGCCAGCAGCTTGGAACGGGGGGCCTGGGAGACCCAGTACTTC | CASSLERGAWETQYF
NA | TRBJ1-2 | NA | TRBV7-2 | TGTGCCAGCAGCTTAACGACAGCCTATGGCTACACCTTC | CASSLTTAYGYTF
NA | TRBJ1-2 | TRBD1 | TRBV6-5 | TGTGCCAGCAGAGGACAGGGTATGGGCTATGGCTACACCTTC | CASRGQGMGYGYTF
NA | TRBJ2-2 | TRBD2 | TRBV10-3 | TGTGCCATCAGTGGCCCCCCGGGACTAGCGGGGGCTCCTAACACCGGGGAGCTGTTTTTT | CAISGPPGLAGAPNTGELFF
NA | TRBJ2-5 | TRBD1 | TRBV5-1 | TGCGCCAGCAGAAGGGACAGGGTGTCGGAGACCCAGTACTTC | CASRRDRVSETQYF
NA | TRBJ1-2 | TRBD1 | TRBV5-1 | TGCGCCAGCAGCTTGGTGACAGGGTTTTATGGCTACACCTTC | CASSLVTGFYGYTF
NA | TRBJ2-3 | TRBD2 | TRBV5-1 | TGCGCCAGCAGCTTGGGCCTAGCGGATGTCACAGATACGCAGTATTTT | CASSLGLADVTDTQYF
NA | TRBJ1-2 | NA | TRBV19 | TGTGCCAGTAGTAGGGGGCGACCGATTGGCTACACCTTC | CASSRGRPIGYTF
NA | TRBJ1-1 | TRBD1 | TRBV18 | TGTGCCAGCTCACCACCTCAGACAGGGGGAAAGAACACTGAAGCTTTCTTT | CASSPPQTGGKNTEAFF
NA | TRBJ2-5 | TRBD2 | TRBV19 | TGTGCCAGTAGTATAAATAGGGGAGGGAAAGAGACCCAGTACTTC | CASSINRGGKETQYF
NA | TRBJ2-1 | TRBD2 | TRBV4-2 | TGTGCCAGCAGCCGCGACGGACTAGCGGGGGGGGATGAGCAGTTCTTC | CASSRDGLAGGDEQFF